This TCR beta chain was observed in a study of cytotoxic CD8 clonotypes in ibrutinib-treated CLL. Whole-study context: Recorded responses included approximately 25 partial and 2 complete; following median about 68 months, roughly 15 stayed remitted and 12 progressed. Study observations and caveats: Clonality rose at ibrutinib response, held steady in sustained remission, and fell toward baseline at progression. Baseline clonality exceeded age-matched healthy donors and tracked circulating CD8+ T-cell counts.

The CDR3 loop spans 15 amino acids. Per germline, CDR1 SGHTA and CDR2 FQGNSA. After removal of 6 bases from V and 1 base from J, the junction contained 5 bases not matched to a gene. Of note for this clone: Antigen: not known.

With sequencing, the targeted depth ranged from 1 in 200,000 to 1 in 1 million T cells. Assay used: immunoSEQ multiplex PCR; TCRdb lists only in-frame clones, some missing. The data contain 300,000 or so clones, roughly 71% of them singletons. The material was PBMCs, obtained after 36 months of ibrutinib treatment. The J gene is TRBJ2-7, the V gene TRBV7-2; the match to TRBD2 covers 11 bases. This TCR derives from a human donor with chronic lymphocytic leukemia. CDR3: CASSPGLAVSYEQYF. The DNA for the CDR3 is TGTGCCAGCAGTCCGGGACTAGCGGTATCCTACGAGCAGTACTTC.